Shown below are 27 T cell receptor beta chains from a single sample sequenced in a study of identical twins. A single record per CDR3 protein comes from TCRdb applying MiXCR to the 5' RACE reads. The sample includes fewer than 350,000 distinct CDR3 sequences, roughly 8.6% of them seen just once. These same data were also listed under a study on yellow fever vaccine responses in identical twins.

Sample: memory (CD45RO+) T cells sorted from blood. The receptors come from a woman aged 18-29 years in good health.

Many counts were recorded for this clonotype. This sequence joins TRBV5-8 and TRBJ2-1, with 9 bases that match TRBD1. This CDR3 has 17 residues. Germline CDR1 reads SGHTS; CDR2 reads YDEGEE. Trimming took 4 bases from V and 7 from J; bases not matched to a gene: 15. This chain's CDR3 is CASSRGWDRESGNEQFF. In DNA form, the CDR3 reads TGTGCCAGCAGCAGGGGATGGGACAGGGAGTCCGGTAATGAGCAGTTCTTC.

In its sample, this clonotype was seen many times. This rearrangement joins TRBV19 to TRBJ1-1; perhaps TRBD1 as D (5 bases). CDR3 length equals 13 residues. Germline CDR1 reads LNHDA; CDR2 reads SQIVND (reference sequence). Trimming shortened V by 6 bases and J by 6 bases, and 14 bases separated the two germline ends. The CDR3 here is CASRGLQGAEAFF. The CDR3 region has the DNA TGTGCCAGTAGGGGCCTTCAGGGAGCTGAAGCTTTCTTT.

The chain recombines TRBV19 with TRBJ1-6; 8 positions agree with TRBD1. The germline V gene encodes CDR1 LNHDA and CDR2 SQIVND (reference sequence). Germline trimming cut 2 bases from V and 6 bases from J; bases unmatched to any gene: 3. This CDR3 region has 15 residues. Here the CDR3 reads CASSIPTGANSPLHF. DNA for the CDR3: TGTGCCAGTAGTATACCGACAGGGGCTAATTCACCCCTCCACTTT.

There are many counts of this clonotype. The chain joins TRBV20-1 to TRBJ1-1; a possible D gene is TRBD1 (5 bases). V was shortened by 0 bases and J by 3 bases, with 11 bases between the two germline ends. CDR3 size: 14 residues. The germline CDR1 and CDR2 sequences are DFQATT and SNEGSKA (reference sequence). The CDR3 DNA follows: TGCAGTGCTAGAGAGGGGGTGTGGGACACTGAAGCTTTCTTT. Amino acids: CSAREGVWDTEAFF.

In its sample, this clonotype was seen many times. The chain uses TRBV11-2 and TRBJ2-2; 13 bases are shared with TRBD2. Losses at the gene ends were 3 bases for V and 7 bases for J; bases not matched to a gene: 8. Germline V gives CDR1 SGHAT, CDR2 FQNNGV. CDR3 length equals 17 residues. The CDR3 loop reads CASSFPLAGGRGGELFF. CDR3 sequence (DNA): TGTGCCAGCAGCTTCCCACTAGCGGGGGGGCGGGGCGGGGAGCTGTTTTTT.

V is TRBV7-9 and J is TRBJ2-5, with 8 bases aligning to TRBD2. Looked up from germline, CDR1 is SEHNR and CDR2 is FQNEAQ (reference sequence). This CDR3 region has 16 residues. After removal of 0 bases from V and 3 bases from J, the junction contained 6 bases not matched to a gene. The CDR3 loop is CASSLARGAREETQYF. The CDR3, as DNA: TGTGCCAGCAGCTTAGCGCGGGGGGCTCGAGAAGAGACCCAGTACTTC.

The V call is TRBV28, the J call TRBJ2-1; 8 bases map to TRBD2. The CDR3 totals 15 residues. CDR1 is MDHEN, CDR2 SYDVKM, per germline. With 2 bases clipped from V and 1 base from J, the junction kept 1 base outside the gene matches. CDR3 sequence (DNA): TGTGCCAGCAGTTTAATAGCGGGATCCTACAATGAGCAGTTCTTC. Its protein is CASSLIAGSYNEQFF.

The V gene is TRBV20-1, the J gene TRBJ2-7, with 7 positions matching TRBD1. In germline, CDR1 is DFQATT, CDR2 SNEGSKA (reference sequence). This CDR3 spans 14 amino acids. The CDR3: CRARNADREFEQYV. The CDR3 DNA sequence: TGCAGGGCTAGAAACGCCGACAGGGAGTTCGAGCAGTACGTC.

Details on this clonotype: It may be a read error: a sequence one base away is much more abundant. The chain uses TRBV5-6 and TRBJ2-3, with D possibly being TRBD1 (6 bases). The V gene's germline CDR1 is SGHDT and CDR2 YYEEEE. The CDR3 length is 14 residues. The CDR3 DNA sequence: TGTGCCAGCAGCCAAGTGGGGGACACAGATACGCAGGATTTT. Its translation: CASSQVGDTDTQDF.

This clonotype was picked up a small number of times. The J gene is TRBJ2-7, the V gene TRBV11-2; no firm D call. Germline V gene sequence: CDR1 SGHAT, CDR2 FQNNGV. The CDR3 covers 12 residues. The germline V and J ends were trimmed by 1 base and 6 bases, with 7 bases remaining between them. DNA for the CDR3: TGTGCCAGCAGCTTAGCCCAGACCGAGCAGTACTTC. Residues: CASSLAQTEQYF.

The chain joins TRBV12-5 to TRBJ2-5, with D maybe TRBD1 (8 bases). From germline, CDR1 is LGHNT and CDR2 FRNRAP. Trimming removed 6 bases at V and 1 base at J, with 15 bases between. There are 15 residues in the CDR3. This CDR3 reads CASGQGGGTQETQYF. The CDR3 DNA reads TGTGCTAGTGGACAGGGGGGAGGGACCCAAGAGACCCAGTACTTC.

The genes are TRBV11-2 and TRBJ2-7; the match to TRBD1 covers 7 bases. Germline V lookup: CDR1 SGHAT, CDR2 FQNNGV. The J segment lost 1 base and the V segment lost 2 bases, leaving 11 bases of the junction unmatched. There are 17 residues in the CDR3. CDR3 region: CASSLPLETGKSYEQYF. The CDR3, as DNA: TGTGCCAGCAGCTTACCTTTAGAGACAGGGAAATCCTACGAGCAGTACTTC.

The CDR3 protein is CASSLARIPGEEKLFF. Written as DNA, the CDR3 is TGTGCCAGCAGCTTAGCCCGGATCCCCGGGGAGGAAAAACTGTTTTTT. The chain uses TRBV7-9 and TRBJ1-4, with D unclear. The CDR3 is 16 amino acids. Per germline, CDR1 SEHNR and CDR2 FQNEAQ (reference sequence). Trimming cost V 0 bases and J 8 bases, with 16 bases left between them.

This clonotype was seen repeatedly, ten times or more. The chain links TRBV5-1 to TRBJ1-1, with D perhaps TRBD1 (6 bases). The germline V gene encodes CDR1 SGHRS and CDR2 YFSETQ. V lost 2 bases and J lost 5, with 19 bases in between. This CDR3 is built from 16 residues. CDR3 amino acids: CASSFITGRSGTEAFF. The CDR3 DNA follows: TGCGCCAGCAGCTTTATCACAGGGAGATCGGGGACTGAAGCTTTCTTT.

This chain joins TRBV6-5 and TRBJ2-4; possibly TRBD2 for D (5 bases). The CDR3 consists of 11 residues. Trimming removed 8 bases at V and 15 bases at J, with 17 bases between. Germline lookup yields CDR1 MNHEY and CDR2 SVGAGI. For the CDR3, the DNA is TGTGCCAGCTCCTTAGGAGGCAATATGTACTTC. This gives the protein CASSLGGNMYF.

This clonotype came up many times. This chain links TRBV10-3 with TRBJ1-3; D is ambiguous. V was trimmed by 9 bases and J by 0 bases, leaving 9 bases between them. Germline V CDR1 and CDR2: ENHRY, SYGVKD. This CDR3 region has 13 residues. The DNA for the CDR3 is TGTGCCATAGGACGGAACTCTGGAAACACCATATATTTT. Amino acid sequence: CAIGRNSGNTIYF.

This clonotype was recorded at least ten times. This sequence joins TRBV20-1 and TRBJ2-2; 12 bases agree with TRBD2. The CDR3 consists of 19 residues. Germline CDR1 and CDR2: DFQATT and SNEGSKA (reference sequence). The V and J ends lost 6 bases and 8 bases, in that order; junction bases with no gene match: 22. The CDR3 is CSATTNLAGGPLVMGELFF. The CDR3 coding sequence is TGCAGTGCCACCACCAATCTAGCGGGAGGGCCTTTGGTAATGGGGGAGCTGTTTTTT.

This clonotype counts as medium-sized. CDR3: CASSYSEAGQETQYF. In DNA form, the CDR3 reads TGTGCCAGCAGTTACTCGGAGGCAGGACAAGAGACCCAGTACTTC. This chain links TRBV6-5 with TRBJ2-5; the D gene is possibly TRBD2 (5 bases). CDR3 length: 15 amino acids. Trimming cost V 0 bases and J 2 bases, with 10 bases left between them. Per germline, CDR1 MNHEY and CDR2 SVGAGI.

V is TRBV5-1 and J is TRBJ2-7; D is unresolved. The CDR3 contains 12 residues. Germline V gene sequence: CDR1 SGHRS, CDR2 YFSETQ. Trimming shortened V by 6 bases and J by 6 bases, and 13 bases separated the two germline ends. The CDR3 loop reads CASTAYVGEQYF. The CDR3 DNA sequence: TGCGCCAGCACCGCCTACGTCGGCGAGCAGTACTTC.

This clonotype was seen a handful of times. The chain links TRBV5-1 to TRBJ2-1, with D possibly TRBD2 on 6 matching bases. V lost 5 bases to trimming and J lost 8 bases, with 23 bases between them. CDR3 size: 16 residues. CDR1 is SGHRS, CDR2 YFSETQ, per germline. The CDR3 nucleotides read TGCGCCAGCAGGGATATGACGGGGGTTAAGGGCGATGAGCAGTTCTTC. It specifies CASRDMTGVKGDEQFF.

The table lists this clonotype with many counts. J is TRBJ2-5 and V is TRBV20-1; D unresolved. V lost 0 bases, J lost 0 bases, and 14 bases lay in between. Germline values: CDR1 DFQATT, CDR2 SNEGSKA (reference sequence). The CDR3 loop spans 16 amino acids. CDR3 amino acids: CSARDLIRVYQETQYF. The CDR3, as DNA: TGCAGTGCTAGAGACCTAATTCGGGTGTACCAAGAGACCCAGTACTTC.

The chain carries TRBV20-1 and TRBJ2-1; 10 nucleotides align to TRBD2. V lost 3 bases and J lost 4; bases outside the gene matches: 6. The CDR3 has 15 residues. Germline values: CDR1 DFQATT, CDR2 SNEGSKA (reference sequence). The CDR3 coding sequence is TGCAGTGCTAGGGGAGCTAGCGGGGGATACAATGAGCAGTTCTTC. Its protein is CSARGASGGYNEQFF.

This clonotype was seen at least ten times. V is TRBV3-1 and J is TRBJ2-7, with 14 bases that match TRBD2. Trimming cost V 0 bases and J 4 bases; bases outside gene matches: 5. Germline V CDR1 and CDR2: LGHDT, YNNKEL (reference sequence). This CDR3 contains 17 residues. CDR3 bases: TGTGCCAGCAGCCAAGAATCGACTAGCGGGAGGGCGTACGAGCAGTACTTC. Its translation is CASSQESTSGRAYEQYF.

This clonotype appeared a single time. V usage is TRBV14 and J usage is TRBJ2-7; TRBD1 might be the D (6 bases). Trimming took 6 bases from V and 2 from J, leaving 8 bases between them. Germline V lookup: CDR1 SGHDN, CDR2 FVKESK. The CDR3 is made up of 12 amino acids. DNA of the CDR3: TGTGCCAGCAGTGGGGACACCTACGAGCAGTACGTC. This translates into CASSGDTYEQYV.

The genes are TRBV20-1 and TRBJ1-2; D may be TRBD1 (5 bases). The CDR3 runs to 16 residues. CDR1 and CDR2 from the germline V gene are DFQATT and SNEGSKA (reference sequence). V lost 6 bases to trimming and J lost 6 bases, with 26 bases between them. CDR3 sequence reads: CSAPLNVGTAVHGYTF. CDR3 DNA: TGCAGTGCCCCCCTTAATGTAGGGACCGCGGTACATGGCTACACCTTC.

This clonotype was recorded at least ten times. The rearrangement links TRBV5-1 to TRBJ2-5, with unresolved D. CDR1 SGHRS and CDR2 YFSETQ come from the germline V gene. Trimming left V 4 bases short and J 3 bases short, with 13 bases between. This CDR3 contains 14 residues. This chain's CDR3 is CASSPGATEETQYF. Here the CDR3 DNA reads TGCGCCAGCAGCCCCGGCGCCACTGAAGAGACCCAGTACTTC.

The sample holds many counts of this clonotype. The rearrangement links TRBV20-1 to TRBJ2-1, with TRBD1 matching 10 bases. V lost 6 bases, J lost 2 bases, and 7 bases stayed unmatched. The CDR3 has 15 residues. Germline CDR1 DFQATT, CDR2 SNEGSKA (reference sequence). CDR3 sequence: CSARAGTGAYNEQFF. CDR3 in DNA: TGCAGTGCCAGGGCGGGGACAGGGGCCTACAATGAGCAGTTCTTC.